This entry lists 7 T cell receptor beta chains sequenced from one sample in a study of T cell changes during pregnancy in multiple sclerosis. TCRdb keeps only in-frame clones here, not all; method: immunoSEQ multiplex PCR. Among about 66,000 clones, over 75% were seen once, and the ten largest hold less than 6%. The sequencing used CD8+ T cells from peripheral blood mononuclear cells, collected before pregnancy. Every receptor here comes from a female donor with multiple sclerosis, enrolled in a pregnancy study.

The V call is TRBV7-6, the J call TRBJ2-1, with 10 bases fitting TRBD2. Germline V gene lookup returns CDR1 SGHVS and CDR2 FNYEAQ. V lost 5 bases, J lost 0 bases, and 10 bases stayed unmatched. This CDR3 region has 18 residues. CDR3: CASSPALAGVYSYNEQFF. CDR3 DNA: TGTGCCAGCAGCCCGGCGCTAGCGGGGGTCTACTCCTACAATGAGCAGTTCTTC. The variable domain in full, completed from reference TRBV7-6 and TRBJ2-1, reads GAGVSQSPRYKVTKRGQDVALRCDPISGHVSLYWYRQALGQGPEFLTYFNYEAQQDKSGLPNDRFSAERPEGSISTLTIQRTEQRDSAMYRCASSPALAGVYSYNEQFFGPGTRLTVL.

The V and J genes are TRBV14 and TRBJ2-5; D might be TRBD2 (5 bases). Germline lookup yields CDR1 SGHDN and CDR2 FVKESK. The V end was cut by 1 base, the J end by 3 bases, with 9 bases between. The length of the CDR3 is 14 residues. The CDR3 is CASSQVTREETQYF. The CDR3 DNA is TGTGCCAGCAGCCAAGTTACTAGAGAAGAGACCCAGTACTTC. The full variable domain, with the rest looked up from reference TRBV14 and TRBJ2-5, is EAGVTQFPSHSVIEKGQTVTLRCDPISGHDNLYWYRRVMGKEIKFLLHFVKESKQDESGMPNNRFLAERTGGTYSTLKVQPAELEDSGVYFCASSQVTREETQYFGPGTRLLVL.

The chain carries TRBV6-4 and TRBJ2-1; TRBD1 aligns across 8 bases. With V trimmed by 2 bases and J by 8 bases, 5 bases remained unmatched. Per germline, CDR1 MRHNA and CDR2 SNTAGT. The CDR3 spans 14 residues. The CDR3 loop reads CASSDPTGGDEQFF. Here the CDR3 DNA reads TGTGCCAGCAGTGACCCTACAGGGGGTGATGAGCAGTTCTTC.

The V gene is TRBV27, the J gene TRBJ1-5; 10 nucleotides line up with TRBD1. CDR1 MNHEY and CDR2 SMNVEV come from the germline V gene (reference sequence). This CDR3 is built from 14 residues. V lost 9 bases to trimming and J lost 3 bases; unmatched junction nucleotides: 5. The chain's CDR3 is CASWDRGSNQPQHF. The CDR3 DNA sequence: TGTGCCAGTTGGGACAGGGGTTCCAATCAGCCCCAGCATTTT.

The rearrangement links TRBV6-6 to TRBJ1-1; no definite D call. Trimming left V 5 bases short and J 2 bases short, with 9 bases between. Per germline, CDR1 MNHNY and CDR2 SVGAGI (reference sequence). The CDR3 extends over 13 amino acids. CDR3 region: CASSAYINTEAFF. As DNA, the CDR3 is TGTGCCAGCAGTGCTTACATAAACACTGAAGCTTTCTTT.

This clone was counted a single time. The same CDR3 arises from other DNA sequences in this sample as well. The rearrangement joins TRBV27 to TRBJ1-1, with D perhaps TRBD1 (5 bases). The CDR3 is 13 amino acids. Trimming stripped 3 bases from V and 4 bases from J, with 9 bases between. Germline values: CDR1 MNHEY, CDR2 SMNVEV (reference sequence). DNA of the CDR3: TGTGCCAGCAGTTTGGGCGGGGGCACTGAAGCTTTCTTT. Amino acid sequence: CASSLGGGTEAFF.

In its sample, this clone was seen a few times. The chain is built from TRBV6-6 and TRBJ1-2, with 10 bases aligning to TRBD1. Trimming removed 6 bases from V and 6 bases from J; junction bases left unmatched: 1. This CDR3 has 12 amino acids. Per germline, CDR1 MNHNY and CDR2 SVGAGI (reference sequence). This CDR3 reads CASSGTGDGYTF. The CDR3 bases are TGTGCCAGCAGCGGGACAGGGGATGGCTACACCTTC.